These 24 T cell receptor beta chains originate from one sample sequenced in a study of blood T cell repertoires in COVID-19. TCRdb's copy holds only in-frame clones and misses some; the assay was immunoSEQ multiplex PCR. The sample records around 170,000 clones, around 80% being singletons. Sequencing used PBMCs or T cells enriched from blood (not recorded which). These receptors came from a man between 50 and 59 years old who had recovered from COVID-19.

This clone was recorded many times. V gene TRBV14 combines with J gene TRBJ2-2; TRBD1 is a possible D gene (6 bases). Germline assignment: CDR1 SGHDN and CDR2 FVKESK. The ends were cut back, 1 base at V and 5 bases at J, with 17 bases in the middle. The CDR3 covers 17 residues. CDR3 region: CASSQAARIRGTGELFF. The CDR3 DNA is TGTGCCAGCAGCCAAGCAGCTCGGATTAGGGGGACCGGGGAGCTGTTTTTT.

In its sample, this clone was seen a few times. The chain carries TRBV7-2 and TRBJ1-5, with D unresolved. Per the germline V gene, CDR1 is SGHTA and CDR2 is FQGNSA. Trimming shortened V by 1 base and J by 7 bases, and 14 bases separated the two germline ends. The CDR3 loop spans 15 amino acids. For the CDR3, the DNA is TGTGCCAGCAGCTTAGTGGTAACAGCAACCCAGCCCCAGCATTTT. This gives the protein CASSLVVTATQPQHF.

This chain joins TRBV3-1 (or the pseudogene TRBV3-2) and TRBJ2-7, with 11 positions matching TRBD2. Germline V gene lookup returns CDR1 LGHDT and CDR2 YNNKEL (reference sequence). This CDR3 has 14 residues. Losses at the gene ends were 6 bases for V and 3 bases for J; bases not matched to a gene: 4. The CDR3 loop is CASSTTSGDYEQYF. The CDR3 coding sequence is TGTGCCAGCAGTACGACTAGCGGGGACTACGAGCAGTACTTC.

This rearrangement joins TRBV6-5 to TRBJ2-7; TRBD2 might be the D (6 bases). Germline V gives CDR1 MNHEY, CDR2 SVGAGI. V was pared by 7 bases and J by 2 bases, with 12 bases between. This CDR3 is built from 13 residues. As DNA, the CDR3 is TGTGCCAGCAAAGGCGGGGTTACCTACGAGCAGTACTTC. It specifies CASKGGVTYEQYF.

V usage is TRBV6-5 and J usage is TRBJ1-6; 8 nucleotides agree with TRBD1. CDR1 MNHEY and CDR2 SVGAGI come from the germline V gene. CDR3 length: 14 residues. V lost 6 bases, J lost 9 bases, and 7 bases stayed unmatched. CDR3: CASRGQGGISPLHF. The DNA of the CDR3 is TGTGCCAGCAGAGGACAGGGAGGAATTTCACCCCTCCACTTT.

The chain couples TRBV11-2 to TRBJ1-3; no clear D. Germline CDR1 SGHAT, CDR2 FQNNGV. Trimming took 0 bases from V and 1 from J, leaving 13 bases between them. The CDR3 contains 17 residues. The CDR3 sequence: CASSLESWRLSGNTIYF. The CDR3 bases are TGTGCCAGCAGCTTAGAGTCGTGGCGGCTATCTGGAAACACCATATATTTT.

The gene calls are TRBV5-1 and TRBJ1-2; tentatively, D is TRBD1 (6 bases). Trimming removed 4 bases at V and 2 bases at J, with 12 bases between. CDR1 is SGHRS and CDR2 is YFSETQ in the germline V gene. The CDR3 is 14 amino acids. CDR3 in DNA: TGCGCCAGCAGCCCGGAGGGGGGGAACTATGGCTACACCTTC. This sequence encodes CASSPEGGNYGYTF.

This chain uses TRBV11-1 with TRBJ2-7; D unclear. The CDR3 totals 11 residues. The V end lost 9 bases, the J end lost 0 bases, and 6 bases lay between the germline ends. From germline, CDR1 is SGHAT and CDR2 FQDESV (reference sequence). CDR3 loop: CARQYSYEQYF. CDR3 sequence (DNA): TGTGCCAGGCAGTACTCCTACGAGCAGTACTTC.

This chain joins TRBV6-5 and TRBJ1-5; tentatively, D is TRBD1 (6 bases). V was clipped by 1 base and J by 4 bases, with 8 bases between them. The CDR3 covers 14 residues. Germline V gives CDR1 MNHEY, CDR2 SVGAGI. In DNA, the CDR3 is TGTGCCAGCAGTTACTGGGGACAAAATCAGCCCCAGCATTTT. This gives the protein CASSYWGQNQPQHF.

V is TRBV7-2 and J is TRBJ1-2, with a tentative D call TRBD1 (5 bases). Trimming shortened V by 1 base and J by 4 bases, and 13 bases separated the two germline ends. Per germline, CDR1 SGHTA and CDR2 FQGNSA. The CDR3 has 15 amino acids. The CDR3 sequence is CASSLGYRGSYGYTF. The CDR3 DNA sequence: TGTGCCAGCAGCTTAGGCTATAGGGGATCCTATGGCTACACCTTC.

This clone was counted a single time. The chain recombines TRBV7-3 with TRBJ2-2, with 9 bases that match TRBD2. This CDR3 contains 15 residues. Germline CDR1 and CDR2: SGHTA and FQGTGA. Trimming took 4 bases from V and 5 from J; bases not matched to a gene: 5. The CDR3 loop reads CASSWSSGATGELFF. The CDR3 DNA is TGTGCCAGCAGCTGGTCTAGCGGGGCAACCGGGGAGCTGTTTTTT.

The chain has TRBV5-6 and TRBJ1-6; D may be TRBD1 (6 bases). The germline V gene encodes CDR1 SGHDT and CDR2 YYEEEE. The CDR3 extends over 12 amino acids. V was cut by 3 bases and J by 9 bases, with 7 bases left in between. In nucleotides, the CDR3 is TGTGCCAGCAGCTGGACAGCTTCACCCCTCCACTTT. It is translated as CASSWTASPLHF.

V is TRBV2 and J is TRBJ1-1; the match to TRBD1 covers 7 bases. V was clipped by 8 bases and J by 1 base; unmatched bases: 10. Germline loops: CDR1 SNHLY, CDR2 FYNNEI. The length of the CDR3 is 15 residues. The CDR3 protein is CASEGALQSNTEAFF. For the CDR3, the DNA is TGTGCCAGCGAGGGGGCGCTCCAATCGAACACTGAAGCTTTCTTT.

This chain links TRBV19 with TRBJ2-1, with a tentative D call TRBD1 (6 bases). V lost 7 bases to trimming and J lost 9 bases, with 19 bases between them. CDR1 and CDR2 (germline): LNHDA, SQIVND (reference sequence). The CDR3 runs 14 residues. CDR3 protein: CASTPDSSGREQFF. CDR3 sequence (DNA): TGTGCCAGTACCCCGGACAGCTCCGGGCGTGAGCAGTTCTTC.

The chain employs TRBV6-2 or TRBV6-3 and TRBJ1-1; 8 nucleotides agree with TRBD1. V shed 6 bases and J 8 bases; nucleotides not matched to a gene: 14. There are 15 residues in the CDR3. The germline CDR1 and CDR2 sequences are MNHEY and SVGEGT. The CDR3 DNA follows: TGTGCCAGCAGCCTCAACCGGGACAGGAAGGGGGAAGCTTTCTTT. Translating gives CASSLNRDRKGEAFF.

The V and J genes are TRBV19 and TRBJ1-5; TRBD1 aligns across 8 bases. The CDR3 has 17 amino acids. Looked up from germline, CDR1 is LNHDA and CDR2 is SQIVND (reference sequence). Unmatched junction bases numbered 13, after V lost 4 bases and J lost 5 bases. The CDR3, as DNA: TGTGCCAGTAGTACTTCCCCGACAGGGGATTTTTATCAGCCCCAGCATTTT. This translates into CASSTSPTGDFYQPQHF.

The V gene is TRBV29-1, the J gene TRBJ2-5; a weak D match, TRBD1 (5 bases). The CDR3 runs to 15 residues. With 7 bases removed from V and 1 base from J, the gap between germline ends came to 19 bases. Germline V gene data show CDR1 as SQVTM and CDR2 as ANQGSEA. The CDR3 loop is CSARPHDSIQETQYF. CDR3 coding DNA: TGCAGCGCTCGTCCCCATGACAGTATCCAAGAGACCCAGTACTTC.

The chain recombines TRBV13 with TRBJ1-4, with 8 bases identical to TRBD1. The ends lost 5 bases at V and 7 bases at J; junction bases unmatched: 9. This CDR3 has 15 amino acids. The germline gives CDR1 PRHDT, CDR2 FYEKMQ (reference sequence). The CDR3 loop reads CASSGRTGLSEKLFF. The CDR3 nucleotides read TGTGCCAGCAGCGGAAGGACAGGGTTAAGTGAAAAACTGTTTTTT.

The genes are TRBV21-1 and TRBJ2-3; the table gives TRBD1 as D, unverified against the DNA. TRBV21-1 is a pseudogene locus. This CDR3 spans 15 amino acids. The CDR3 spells CASQARGGPPNTQYF. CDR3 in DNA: TGTGCCAGCCAGGCCCGAGGGGGTCCCCCAAATACGCAGTATTTT.

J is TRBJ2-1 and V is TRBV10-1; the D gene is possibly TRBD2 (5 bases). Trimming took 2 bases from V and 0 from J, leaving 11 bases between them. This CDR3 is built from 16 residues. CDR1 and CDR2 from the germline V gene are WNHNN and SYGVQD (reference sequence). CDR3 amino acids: CASSEGGRSSYNEQFF. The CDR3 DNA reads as TGCGCCAGCAGTGAGGGCGGGCGGAGCTCCTACAATGAGCAGTTCTTC.

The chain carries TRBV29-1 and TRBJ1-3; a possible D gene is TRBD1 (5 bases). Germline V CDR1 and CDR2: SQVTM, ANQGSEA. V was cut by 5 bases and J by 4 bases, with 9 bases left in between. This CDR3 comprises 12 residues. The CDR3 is CSVRDSGNTIYF. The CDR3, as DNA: TGCAGCGTTCGGGACTCCGGAAACACCATATATTTT.

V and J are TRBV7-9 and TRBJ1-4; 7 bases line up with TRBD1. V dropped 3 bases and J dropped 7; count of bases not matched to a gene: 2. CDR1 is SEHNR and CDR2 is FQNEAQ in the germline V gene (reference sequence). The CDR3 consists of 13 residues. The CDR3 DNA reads TGTGCCAGCAGCTTCACAGGGGCTGAAAAACTGTTTTTT. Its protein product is CASSFTGAEKLFF.

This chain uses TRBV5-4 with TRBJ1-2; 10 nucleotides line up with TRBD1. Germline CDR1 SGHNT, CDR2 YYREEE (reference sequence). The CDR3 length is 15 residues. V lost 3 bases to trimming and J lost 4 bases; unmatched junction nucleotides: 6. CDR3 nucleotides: TGTGCCAGCAGCTCCGGGGGGACAGGGGTCTATGGCTACACCTTC. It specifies CASSSGGTGVYGYTF.

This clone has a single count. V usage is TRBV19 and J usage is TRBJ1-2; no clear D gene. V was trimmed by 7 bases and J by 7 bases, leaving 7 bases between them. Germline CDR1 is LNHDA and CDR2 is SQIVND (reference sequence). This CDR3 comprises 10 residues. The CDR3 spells CASKNGGYTF. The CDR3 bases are TGTGCCAGTAAAAACGGTGGCTACACCTTC.